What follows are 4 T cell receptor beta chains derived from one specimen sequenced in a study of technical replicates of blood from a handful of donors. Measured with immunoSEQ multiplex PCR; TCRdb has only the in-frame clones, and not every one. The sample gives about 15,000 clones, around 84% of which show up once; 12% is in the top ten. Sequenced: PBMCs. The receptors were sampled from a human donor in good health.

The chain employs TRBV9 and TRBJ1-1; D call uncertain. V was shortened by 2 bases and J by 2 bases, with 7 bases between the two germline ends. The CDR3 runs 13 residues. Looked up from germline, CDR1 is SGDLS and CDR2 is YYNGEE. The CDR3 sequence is CASSVQINTEAFF. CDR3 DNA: TGTGCCAGCAGCGTTCAAATTAACACTGAAGCTTTCTTT.

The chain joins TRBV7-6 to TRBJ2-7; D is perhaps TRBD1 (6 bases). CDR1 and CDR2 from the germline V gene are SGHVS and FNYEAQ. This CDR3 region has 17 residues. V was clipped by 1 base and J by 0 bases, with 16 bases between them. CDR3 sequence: CASSLGFQGPLSYEQYF. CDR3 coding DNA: TGTGCCAGCAGCTTAGGGTTTCAGGGGCCCCTCTCCTACGAGCAGTACTTC. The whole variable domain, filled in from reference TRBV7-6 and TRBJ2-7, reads GAGVSQSPRYKVTKRGQDVALRCDPISGHVSLYWYRQALGQGPEFLTYFNYEAQQDKSGLPNDRFSAERPEGSISTLTIQRTEQRDSAMYRCASSLGFQGPLSYEQYFGPGTRLTVT.

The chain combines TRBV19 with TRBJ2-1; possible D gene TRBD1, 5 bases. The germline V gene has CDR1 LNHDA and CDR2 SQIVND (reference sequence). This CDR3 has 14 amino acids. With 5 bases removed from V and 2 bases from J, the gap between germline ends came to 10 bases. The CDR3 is CASSVDRTYNEQFF. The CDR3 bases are TGTGCCAGTAGTGTCGACAGAACCTACAATGAGCAGTTCTTC.

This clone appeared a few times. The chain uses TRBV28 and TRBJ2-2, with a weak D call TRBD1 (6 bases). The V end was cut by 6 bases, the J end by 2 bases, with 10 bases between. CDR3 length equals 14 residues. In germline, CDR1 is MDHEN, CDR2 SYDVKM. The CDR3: CASRSGQNTGELFF. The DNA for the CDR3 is TGTGCCAGCAGGTCGGGACAAAACACCGGGGAGCTGTTTTTT.